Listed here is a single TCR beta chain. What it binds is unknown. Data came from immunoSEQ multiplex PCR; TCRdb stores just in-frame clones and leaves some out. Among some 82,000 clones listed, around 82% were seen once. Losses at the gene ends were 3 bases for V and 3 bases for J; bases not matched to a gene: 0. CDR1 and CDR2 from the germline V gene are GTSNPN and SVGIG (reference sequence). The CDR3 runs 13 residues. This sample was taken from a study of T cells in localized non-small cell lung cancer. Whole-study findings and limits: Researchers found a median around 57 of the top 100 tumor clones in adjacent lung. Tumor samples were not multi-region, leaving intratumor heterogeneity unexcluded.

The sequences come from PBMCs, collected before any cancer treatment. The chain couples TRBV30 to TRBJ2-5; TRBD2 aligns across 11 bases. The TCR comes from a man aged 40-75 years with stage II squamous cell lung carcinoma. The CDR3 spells CAWRGLAEETQYF. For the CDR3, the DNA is TGTGCCTGGAGGGGACTAGCGGAAGAGACCCAGTACTTC.